Presented here are 15 T cell receptor beta chains from one specimen sequenced in a study of cytomegalovirus exposure and HLA in healthy donors. Libraries were prepared by immunoSEQ multiplex PCR; TCRdb keeps only in-frame clonotypes and omits some of them. The sample includes fewer than 300,000 clones, approximately 88% of them seen just once. The source material was PBMCs. The receptors shown here come from a woman aged 18-29 years in good health and CMV-seronegative.

The CDR3 region has the DNA TGTGCCAGCAGTTTAAGCCGGGATCAGCCCCAGCATTTT. Amino acids: CASSLSRDQPQHF. V is TRBV27 and J is TRBJ1-5; D gene ambiguous. Trimming removed 2 bases from V and 5 bases from J, with 7 bases in between. Germline V gene data show CDR1 as MNHEY and CDR2 as SMNVEV (reference sequence). This CDR3 contains 13 residues.

This clone was found many times. The rearrangement links TRBV5-1 to TRBJ1-6; 9 bases align to TRBD1. The V segment lost 8 bases and the J segment 5 bases; nucleotides outside the gene matches: 2. The CDR3 is made up of 13 amino acids. From germline, CDR1 is SGHRS and CDR2 YFSETQ. DNA of the CDR3: TGCGCCAGTAGGACAGGGGATAATTCACCCCTCCACTTT. The encoded protein is CASRTGDNSPLHF.

This chain joins TRBV27 and TRBJ2-5; 8 bases are shared with TRBD1. This CDR3 region has 15 residues. Germline loops: CDR1 MNHEY, CDR2 SMNVEV (reference sequence). The V segment lost 6 bases and the J segment 5 bases; nucleotides outside the gene matches: 11. For the CDR3, the DNA is TGTGCCAGCAGGATTAGACAGGGGTTGAAGGAGACCCAGTACTTC. As protein: CASRIRQGLKETQYF.

This chain uses TRBV5-1 with TRBJ2-3; D possibly corresponds to TRBD2 (6 bases). CDR1 SGHRS and CDR2 YFSETQ come from the germline V gene. The germline V and J ends were trimmed by 0 bases and 0 bases, with 14 bases remaining between them. The CDR3 runs to 17 residues. DNA for the CDR3: TGCGCCAGCAGCTTGGATTTCGGTGGGACTAGCACAGATACGCAGTATTTT. This gives the protein CASSLDFGGTSTDTQYF.

This clone was detected only once. The gene calls are TRBV9 and TRBJ2-1, with a weak D call TRBD1 (5 bases). The CDR3 is 16 residues long. V lost 0 bases and J 9 bases, leaving 19 bases between the germline ends. Per the germline V gene, CDR1 is SGDLS and CDR2 is YYNGEE. In nucleotides, the CDR3 is TGTGCCAGCAGCGTAGGGTACGGTTCCCTGGACACTGAGCAGTTCTTC. Residues: CASSVGYGSLDTEQFF.

About this clone itself: This specimen includes other DNA sequences encoding the same CDR3. The chain recombines TRBV27 with TRBJ1-2; D possibly corresponds to TRBD1 (5 bases). Germline V lookup: CDR1 MNHEY, CDR2 SMNVEV (reference sequence). This CDR3 contains 13 residues. Trimming shortened V by 0 bases and J by 5 bases, and 7 bases separated the two germline ends. As DNA, the CDR3 is TGTGCCAGCAGTTTATCGGGGGGGTATGGCTACACCTTC. Residues: CASSLSGGYGYTF.

V gene TRBV5-4 combines with J gene TRBJ2-3; the D gene is possibly TRBD2 (5 bases). The ends were cut back, 4 bases at V and 6 bases at J, with 12 bases in the middle. In germline, CDR1 is SGHNT, CDR2 YYREEE (reference sequence). This CDR3 has 13 amino acids. In DNA form, the CDR3 reads TGTGCCAGCAGCCCCGATCTAGCCGATACGCAGTATTTT. Encoded protein: CASSPDLADTQYF.

The genes are TRBV28 and TRBJ2-1; D remains unclear. The V and J ends lost 5 bases and 2 bases respectively, with 13 bases between them. The CDR3 is made up of 15 amino acids. Germline V gene lookup returns CDR1 MDHEN and CDR2 SYDVKM. The CDR3 sequence: CASSQELATYNEQFF. The CDR3, as DNA: TGTGCCAGCAGTCAAGAGCTCGCGACCTACAATGAGCAGTTCTTC.

The CDR3 nucleotides are TGTGCCAGCAGCTCACGCTTTAGCGGGCCCTACGAGCAGTACTTC. Encoded protein: CASSSRFSGPYEQYF. J is TRBJ2-7 and V is TRBV5-6; 7 nucleotides align to TRBD2. With 3 bases clipped from V and 2 bases from J, the junction kept 8 bases outside the gene matches. Per germline, CDR1 SGHDT and CDR2 YYEEEE. CDR3 length: 15 amino acids. Filled out from reference TRBV5-6 and TRBJ2-7, the complete variable domain reads DAGVTQSPTHLIKTRGQQVTLRCSPKSGHDTVSWYQQALGQGPQFIFQYYEEEERQRGNFPDRFSGHQFPNYSSELNVNALLLGDSALYLCASSSRFSGPYEQYFGPGTRLTVT.

The chain employs TRBV6-1 and TRBJ2-5, with 10 bases fitting TRBD1. This CDR3 contains 14 residues. V shed 5 bases and J 4 bases; nucleotides not matched to a gene: 4. Germline V gene sequence: CDR1 MNHNS, CDR2 SASEGT. For the CDR3, the DNA is TGTGCCAGCAGTTGGACAGGGGGTTCAGAGACCCAGTACTTC. The encoded protein is CASSWTGGSETQYF.

This chain uses TRBV30 with TRBJ1-4; D is uncertain. Germline lookup yields CDR1 GTSNPN and CDR2 SVGIG (reference sequence). Trimming left V 5 bases short and J 0 bases short, with 13 bases between. The CDR3 spans 15 residues. This CDR3 reads CAWGGSRATNEKLFF. Written as DNA, the CDR3 is TGTGCCTGGGGAGGGAGTAGAGCAACTAATGAAAAACTGTTTTTT.

This chain joins TRBV30 and TRBJ2-1; possible D gene TRBD2, 6 bases. Germline CDR1 GTSNPN, CDR2 SVGIG (reference sequence). The CDR3 length is 15 residues. With 0 bases removed from V and 9 bases from J, the gap between germline ends came to 18 bases. CDR3 DNA: TGTGCCTGGAGTGTAACGGGAGTGATAATAGGTGAGCAGTTCTTC. Translation gives CAWSVTGVIIGEQFF.

This sequence joins TRBV7-2 and TRBJ2-7, with 10 nucleotides matching TRBD2. J lost 0 bases, V lost 2 bases, and 4 bases had no gene match. The germline V gene encodes CDR1 SGHTA and CDR2 FQGNSA. The CDR3 has 16 amino acids. The CDR3 nucleotides read TGTGCCAGCAGCTTATCCCCTAGCGGGAGCTCCTACGAGCAGTACTTC. It codes for CASSLSPSGSSYEQYF.

V and J are TRBV11-3 and TRBJ2-7; a weak D match, TRBD1 (6 bases). The CDR3 sequence is 13 residues long. The V and J ends lost 0 bases and 3 bases respectively, with 6 bases between them. The germline V gene encodes CDR1 SGHNT and CDR2 YENEEA. CDR3 loop: CASSLDRGYEQYF. The CDR3 DNA reads as TGTGCCAGCAGCTTAGACAGGGGCTACGAGCAGTACTTC.

This rearrangement joins TRBV28 to TRBJ2-7; 10 positions match TRBD1. The CDR3 runs 18 residues. V lost 7 bases to trimming and J lost 4 bases; unmatched junction nucleotides: 19. Germline loops: CDR1 MDHEN, CDR2 SYDVKM. CDR3 DNA sequence: TGTGCCAGCACCCCGCCCTGGGGACAGGGGACTGAAGATTACGAGCAGTACTTC. Its translation: CASTPPWGQGTEDYEQYF.